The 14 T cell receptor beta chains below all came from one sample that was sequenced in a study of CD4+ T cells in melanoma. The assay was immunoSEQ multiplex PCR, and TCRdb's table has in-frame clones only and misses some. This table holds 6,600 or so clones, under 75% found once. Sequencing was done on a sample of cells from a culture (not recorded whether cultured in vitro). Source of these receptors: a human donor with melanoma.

The CDR3 DNA sequence: TGTGCCTGGTCTAGCGGGGGGGCTGTAGATACGCAGTATTTT. This encodes CAWSSGGAVDTQYF. The chain recombines TRBV30 with TRBJ2-3, with 12 nucleotides matching TRBD2. With V trimmed by 5 bases and J by 5 bases, 5 bases remained unmatched. The CDR3 runs 14 residues. From germline, CDR1 is GTSNPN and CDR2 SVGIG (reference sequence).

CDR3 loop: CSVDQGALNTGELFF. CDR3 nucleotides: TGCAGCGTCGATCAGGGGGCCTTGAACACCGGGGAGCTGTTTTTT. V gene TRBV29-1 combines with J gene TRBJ2-2, with TRBD1 matching over 8 bases. This CDR3 is 15 amino acids long. J gave up 1 base and V 6 bases, and 7 bases lay outside the gene matches. CDR1 and CDR2 (germline): SQVTM, ANQGSEA.

CDR3 protein: CASDPPDTYEQYF. The CDR3 nucleotides are TGTGCCAGCGATCCGCCGGACACCTACGAGCAGTACTTC. V is TRBV6-5 and J is TRBJ2-7; D is perhaps TRBD1 (5 bases). V dropped 8 bases and J dropped 2 bases, with 13 bases sitting between them. Germline CDR1 and CDR2: MNHEY and SVGAGI. The CDR3 is 13 amino acids.

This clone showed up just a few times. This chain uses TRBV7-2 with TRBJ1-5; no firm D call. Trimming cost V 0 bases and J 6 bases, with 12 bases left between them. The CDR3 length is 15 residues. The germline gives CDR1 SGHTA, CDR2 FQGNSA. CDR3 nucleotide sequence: TGTGCCAGCAGCTTAGCCTGGGCTCCTAGTCAGCCCCAGCATTTT. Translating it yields CASSLAWAPSQPQHF.

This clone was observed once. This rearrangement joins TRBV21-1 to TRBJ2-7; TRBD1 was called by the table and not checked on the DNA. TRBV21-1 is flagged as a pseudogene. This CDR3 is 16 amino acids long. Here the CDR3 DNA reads TGTGCCAGCACACAACCGGGACAGGGGGCTTCCCACGAGCAGTACTTC. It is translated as CASTQPGQGASHEQYF.

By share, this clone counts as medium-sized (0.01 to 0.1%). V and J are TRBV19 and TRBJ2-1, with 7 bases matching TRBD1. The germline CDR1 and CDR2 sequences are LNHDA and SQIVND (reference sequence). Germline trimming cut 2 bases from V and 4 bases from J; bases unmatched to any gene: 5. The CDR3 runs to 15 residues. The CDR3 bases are TGTGCCAGTAGTATATCGTCGGGACAGTACAATGAGCAGTTCTTC. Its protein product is CASSISSGQYNEQFF.

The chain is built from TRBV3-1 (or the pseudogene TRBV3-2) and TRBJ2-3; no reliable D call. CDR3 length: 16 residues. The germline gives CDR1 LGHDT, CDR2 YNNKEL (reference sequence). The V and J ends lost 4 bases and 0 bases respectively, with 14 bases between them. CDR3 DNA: TGTGCCAGCAGCCGTAGTTCCGGTACTAGCACAGATACGCAGTATTTT. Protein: CASSRSSGTSTDTQYF.

The CDR3 spells CAWSVDTNQPQHF. For the CDR3, the DNA is TGTGCCTGGAGTGTTGATACCAATCAGCCCCAGCATTTT. V gene TRBV30 combines with J gene TRBJ1-5, with unresolved D. Germline CDR1 reads GTSNPN; CDR2 reads SVGIG (reference sequence). This CDR3 contains 13 residues. Trimming removed 0 bases at V and 3 bases at J, with 6 bases between.

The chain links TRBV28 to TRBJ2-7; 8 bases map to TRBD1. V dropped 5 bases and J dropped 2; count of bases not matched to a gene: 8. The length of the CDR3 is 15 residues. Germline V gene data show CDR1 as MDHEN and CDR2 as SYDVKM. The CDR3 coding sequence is TGTGCCAGCAGTACGCGGACAGGGACGCCCTACGAGCAGTACTTC. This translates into CASSTRTGTPYEQYF.

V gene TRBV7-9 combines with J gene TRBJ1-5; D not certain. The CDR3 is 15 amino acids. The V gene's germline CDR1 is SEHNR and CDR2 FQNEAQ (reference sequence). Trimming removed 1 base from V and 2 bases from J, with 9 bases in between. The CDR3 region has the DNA TGTGCCAGCAGCTTAGGACATTCTCGCAATCAGCCCCAGCATTTT. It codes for CASSLGHSRNQPQHF. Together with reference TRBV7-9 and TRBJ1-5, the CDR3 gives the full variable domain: DTGVSQNPRHKITKRGQNVTFRCDPISEHNRLYWYRQTLGQGPEFLTYFQNEAQLEKSRLLSDRFSAERPKGSFSTLEIQRTEQGDSAMYLCASSLGHSRNQPQHFGDGTRLSIL.

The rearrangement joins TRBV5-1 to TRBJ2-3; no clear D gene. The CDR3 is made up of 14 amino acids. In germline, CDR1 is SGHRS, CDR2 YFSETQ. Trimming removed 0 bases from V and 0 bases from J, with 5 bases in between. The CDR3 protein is CASSLGRSTDTQYF. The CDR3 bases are TGCGCCAGCAGCTTGGGGAGAAGCACAGATACGCAGTATTTT.

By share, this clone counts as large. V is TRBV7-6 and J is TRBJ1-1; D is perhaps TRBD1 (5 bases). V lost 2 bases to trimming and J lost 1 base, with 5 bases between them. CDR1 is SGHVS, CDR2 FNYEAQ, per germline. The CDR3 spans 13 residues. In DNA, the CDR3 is TGTGCCAGCAGCTTAAGGGGGAACACTGAAGCTTTCTTT. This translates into CASSLRGNTEAFF.

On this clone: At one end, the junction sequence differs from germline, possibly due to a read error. The CDR3 DNA reads TGTGCTAGCAGCTTAGGTCCACAGGGGGGAGAGCAGTACTTC. Amino acid sequence: CASSLGPQGGEQYF. The genes are TRBV7-7 and TRBJ2-7; 8 nucleotides line up with TRBD1. This CDR3 has 14 amino acids. CDR1 is SSHAT and CDR2 is FNYEAQ in the germline V gene (reference sequence).

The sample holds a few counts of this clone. CDR3 DNA sequence: TGTGCCAGCATGCTTGAAGCTTTCTTT. Residues: CASMLEAFF. J is TRBJ1-1 and V is TRBV2; D remains unclear. Per germline, CDR1 SNHLY and CDR2 FYNNEI. The V end was cut by 7 bases, the J end by 7 bases, with 4 bases between. The CDR3 totals 9 residues. The full variable domain, with the rest looked up from reference TRBV2 and TRBJ1-1, is EPEVTQTPSHQVTQMGQEVILRCVPISNHLYFYWYRQILGQKVEFLVSFYNNEISEKSEIFDDQFSVERPDGSNFTLKIRSTKLEDSAMYFCASMLEAFFGQGTRLTVV.